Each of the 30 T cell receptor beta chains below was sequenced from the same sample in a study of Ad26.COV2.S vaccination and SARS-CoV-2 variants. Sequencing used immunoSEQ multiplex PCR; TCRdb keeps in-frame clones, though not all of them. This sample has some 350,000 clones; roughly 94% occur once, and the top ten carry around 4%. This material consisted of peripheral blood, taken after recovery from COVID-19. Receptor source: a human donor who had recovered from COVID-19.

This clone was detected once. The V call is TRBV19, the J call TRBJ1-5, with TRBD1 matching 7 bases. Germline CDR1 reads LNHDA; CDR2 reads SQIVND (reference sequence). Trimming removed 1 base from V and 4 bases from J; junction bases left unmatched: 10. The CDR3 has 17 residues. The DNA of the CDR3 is TGTGCCAGTAGTATAGTCCCCACAGGGGTTTGGAATCAGCCCCAGCATTTT. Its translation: CASSIVPTGVWNQPQHF.

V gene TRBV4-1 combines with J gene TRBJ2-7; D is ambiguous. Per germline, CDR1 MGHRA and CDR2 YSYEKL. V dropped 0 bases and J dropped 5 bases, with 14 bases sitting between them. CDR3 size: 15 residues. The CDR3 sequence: CASSQDRNQGNEQYF. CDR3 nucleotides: TGCGCCAGCAGCCAAGACCGTAATCAAGGGAACGAGCAGTACTTC.

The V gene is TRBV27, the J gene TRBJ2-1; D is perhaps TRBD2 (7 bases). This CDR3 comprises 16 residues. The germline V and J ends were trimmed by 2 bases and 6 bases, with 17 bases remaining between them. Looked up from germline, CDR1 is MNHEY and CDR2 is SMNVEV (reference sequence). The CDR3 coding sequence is TGTGCCAGCAGTTTAGGCGGGGGCAGAAGAGCCAATGAGCAGTTCTTC. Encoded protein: CASSLGGGRRANEQFF.

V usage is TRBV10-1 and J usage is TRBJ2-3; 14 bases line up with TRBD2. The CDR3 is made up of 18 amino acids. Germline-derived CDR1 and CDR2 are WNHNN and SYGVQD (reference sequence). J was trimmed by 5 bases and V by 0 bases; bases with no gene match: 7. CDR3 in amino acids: CASSESKGLAGARDTQYF. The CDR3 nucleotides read TGCGCCAGCAGTGAGTCGAAGGGACTAGCGGGGGCCAGAGATACGCAGTATTTT.

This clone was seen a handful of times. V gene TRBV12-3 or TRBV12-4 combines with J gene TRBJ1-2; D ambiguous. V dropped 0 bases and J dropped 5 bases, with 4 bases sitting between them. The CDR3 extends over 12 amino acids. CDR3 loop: CASSLAAYGYTF. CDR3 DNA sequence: TGTGCCAGCAGTTTAGCTGCGTATGGCTACACCTTC.

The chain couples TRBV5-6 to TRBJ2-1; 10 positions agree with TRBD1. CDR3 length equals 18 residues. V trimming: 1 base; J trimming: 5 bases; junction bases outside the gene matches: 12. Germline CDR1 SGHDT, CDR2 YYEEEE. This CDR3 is CASSLFGSGTGVNNEQFF. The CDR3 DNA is TGTGCCAGCAGCTTGTTCGGCTCCGGGACAGGGGTGAACAATGAGCAGTTCTTC.

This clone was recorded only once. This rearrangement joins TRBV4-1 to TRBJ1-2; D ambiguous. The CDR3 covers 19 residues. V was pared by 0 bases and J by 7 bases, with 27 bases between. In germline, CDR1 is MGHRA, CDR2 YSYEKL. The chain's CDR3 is CASSQDLGRGNLGWGGYTF. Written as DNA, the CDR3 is TGCGCCAGCAGCCAAGATCTAGGGAGAGGGAACCTAGGGTGGGGTGGCTACACCTTC.

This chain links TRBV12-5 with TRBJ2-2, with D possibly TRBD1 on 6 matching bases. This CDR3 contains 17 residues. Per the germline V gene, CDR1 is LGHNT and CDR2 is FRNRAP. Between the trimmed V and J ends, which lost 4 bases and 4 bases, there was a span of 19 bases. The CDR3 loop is CASGSFVGQGFTGELFF. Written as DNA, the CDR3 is TGTGCTAGTGGTTCTTTTGTGGGCCAGGGGTTCACCGGGGAGCTGTTTTTT.

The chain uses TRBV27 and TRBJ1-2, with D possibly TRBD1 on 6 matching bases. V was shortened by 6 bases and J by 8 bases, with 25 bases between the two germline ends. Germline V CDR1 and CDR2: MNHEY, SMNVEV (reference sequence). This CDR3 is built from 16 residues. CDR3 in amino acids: CASRAAGALVMDGYTF. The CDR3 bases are TGTGCCAGCAGGGCGGCAGGGGCGCTGGTAATGGACGGCTACACCTTC.

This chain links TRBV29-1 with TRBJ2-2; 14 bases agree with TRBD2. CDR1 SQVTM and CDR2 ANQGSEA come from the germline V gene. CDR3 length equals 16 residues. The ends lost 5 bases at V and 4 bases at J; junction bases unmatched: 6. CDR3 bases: TGCAGCGTTCTTTCCGGACTAGCGGGGGGCACCGGGGAGCTGTTTTTT. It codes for CSVLSGLAGGTGELFF.

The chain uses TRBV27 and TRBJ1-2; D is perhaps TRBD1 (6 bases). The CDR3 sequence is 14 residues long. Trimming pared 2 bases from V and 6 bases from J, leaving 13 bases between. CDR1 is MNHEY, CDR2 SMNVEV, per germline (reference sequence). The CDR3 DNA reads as TGTGCCAGCAGTTTAGCAGGGGCCCCTGATGGCTACACCTTC. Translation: CASSLAGAPDGYTF.

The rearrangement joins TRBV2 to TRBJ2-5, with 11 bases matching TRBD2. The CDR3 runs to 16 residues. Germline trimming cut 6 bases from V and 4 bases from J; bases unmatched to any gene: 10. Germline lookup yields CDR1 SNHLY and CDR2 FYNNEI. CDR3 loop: CASSQGTSGKVETQYF. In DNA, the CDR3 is TGTGCCAGCAGCCAAGGGACTAGCGGAAAAGTAGAGACCCAGTACTTC.

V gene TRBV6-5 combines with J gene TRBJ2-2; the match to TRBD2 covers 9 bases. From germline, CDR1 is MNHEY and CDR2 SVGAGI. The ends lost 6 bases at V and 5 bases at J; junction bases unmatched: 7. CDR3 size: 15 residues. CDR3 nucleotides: TGTGCCAGCAGCAAACCGGGACTAGCAACCGGGGAGCTGTTTTTT. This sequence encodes CASSKPGLATGELFF.

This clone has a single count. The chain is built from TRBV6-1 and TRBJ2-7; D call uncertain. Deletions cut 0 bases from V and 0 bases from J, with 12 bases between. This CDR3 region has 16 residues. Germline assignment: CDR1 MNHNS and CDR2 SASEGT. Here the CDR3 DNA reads TGTGCCAGCAGTGAAGCGAGGTACTCGACCTCCTACGAGCAGTACTTC. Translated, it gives CASSEARYSTSYEQYF.

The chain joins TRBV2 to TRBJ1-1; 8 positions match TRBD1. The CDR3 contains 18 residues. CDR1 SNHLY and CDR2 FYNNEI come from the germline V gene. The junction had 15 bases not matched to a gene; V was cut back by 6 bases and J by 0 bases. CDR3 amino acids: CASSVDRGRVGLNTEAFF. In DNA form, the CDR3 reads TGTGCCAGCAGCGTAGACAGGGGAAGGGTTGGGCTGAACACTGAAGCTTTCTTT.

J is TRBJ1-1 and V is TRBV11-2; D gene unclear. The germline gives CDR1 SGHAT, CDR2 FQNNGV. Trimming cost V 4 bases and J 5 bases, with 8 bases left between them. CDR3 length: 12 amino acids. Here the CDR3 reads CASSSVITEAFF. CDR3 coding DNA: TGTGCCAGCAGCTCGGTCATTACTGAAGCTTTCTTT.

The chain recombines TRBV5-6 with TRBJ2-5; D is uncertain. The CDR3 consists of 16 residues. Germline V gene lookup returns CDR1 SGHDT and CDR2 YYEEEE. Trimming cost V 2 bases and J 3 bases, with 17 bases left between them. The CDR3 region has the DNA TGTGCCAGCAGCTTCTTCGATGGGCCGAGCGAAGAGACCCAGTACTTC. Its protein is CASSFFDGPSEETQYF. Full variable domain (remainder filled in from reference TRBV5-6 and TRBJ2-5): DAGVTQSPTHLIKTRGQQVTLRCSPKSGHDTVSWYQQALGQGPQFIFQYYEEEERQRGNFPDRFSGHQFPNYSSELNVNALLLGDSALYLCASSFFDGPSEETQYFGPGTRLLVL.

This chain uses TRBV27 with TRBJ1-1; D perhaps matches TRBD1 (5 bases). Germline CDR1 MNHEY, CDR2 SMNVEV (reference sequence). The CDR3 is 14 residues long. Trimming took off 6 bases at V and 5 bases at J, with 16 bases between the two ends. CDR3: CASRVRGLGTEAFF. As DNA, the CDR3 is TGTGCCAGCAGAGTAAGGGGCTTGGGGACTGAAGCTTTCTTT.

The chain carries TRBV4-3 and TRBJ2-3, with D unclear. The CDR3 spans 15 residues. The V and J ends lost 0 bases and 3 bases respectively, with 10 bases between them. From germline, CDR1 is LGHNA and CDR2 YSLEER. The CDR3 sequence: CASSQDWEGTDTQYF. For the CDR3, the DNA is TGCGCCAGCAGCCAAGATTGGGAAGGTACAGATACGCAGTATTTT.

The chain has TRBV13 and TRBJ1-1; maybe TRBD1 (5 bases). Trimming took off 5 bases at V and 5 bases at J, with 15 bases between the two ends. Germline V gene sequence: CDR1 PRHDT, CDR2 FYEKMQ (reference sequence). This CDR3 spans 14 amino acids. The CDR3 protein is CASSPRDLRTEAFF. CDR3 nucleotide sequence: TGTGCCAGCAGCCCCAGGGACCTCAGGACTGAAGCTTTCTTT.

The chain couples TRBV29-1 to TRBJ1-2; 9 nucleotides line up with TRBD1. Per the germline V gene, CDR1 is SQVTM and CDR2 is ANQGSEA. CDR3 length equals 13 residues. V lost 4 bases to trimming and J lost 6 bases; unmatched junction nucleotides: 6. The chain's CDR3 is CSVVRTGVHGYTF. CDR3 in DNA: TGCAGCGTTGTAAGGACAGGGGTACATGGCTACACCTTC.

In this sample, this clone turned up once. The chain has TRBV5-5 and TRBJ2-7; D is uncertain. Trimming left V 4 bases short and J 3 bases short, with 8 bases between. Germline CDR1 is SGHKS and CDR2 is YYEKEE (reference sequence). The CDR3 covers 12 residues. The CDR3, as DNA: TGTGCCAGCAGCCAAACCTTCTACGAGCAGTACTTC. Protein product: CASSQTFYEQYF. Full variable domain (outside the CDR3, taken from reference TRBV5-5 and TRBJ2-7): DAGVTQSPTHLIKTRGQQVTLRCSPISGHKSVSWYQQVLGQGPQFIFQYYEKEERGRGNFPDRFSARQFPNYSSELNVNALLLGDSALYLCASSQTFYEQYFGPGTRLTVT.

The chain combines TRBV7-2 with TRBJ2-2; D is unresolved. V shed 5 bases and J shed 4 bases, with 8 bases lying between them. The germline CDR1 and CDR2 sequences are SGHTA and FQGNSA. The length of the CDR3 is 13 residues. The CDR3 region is CASSEGITGELFF. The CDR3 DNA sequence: TGTGCCAGCAGCGAAGGAATCACCGGGGAGCTGTTTTTT.

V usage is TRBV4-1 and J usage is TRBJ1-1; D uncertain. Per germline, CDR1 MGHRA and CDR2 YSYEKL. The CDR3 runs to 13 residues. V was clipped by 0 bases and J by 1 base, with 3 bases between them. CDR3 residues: CASSQEPNTEAFF. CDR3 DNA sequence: TGCGCCAGCAGCCAAGAACCGAACACTGAAGCTTTCTTT.

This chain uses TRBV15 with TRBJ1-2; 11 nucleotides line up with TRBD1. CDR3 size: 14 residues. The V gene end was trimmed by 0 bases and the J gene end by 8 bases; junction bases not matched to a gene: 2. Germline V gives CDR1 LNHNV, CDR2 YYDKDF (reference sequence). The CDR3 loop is CATSRDRDRGGYTF. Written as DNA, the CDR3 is TGTGCCACCAGCAGAGATCGGGACAGGGGGGGCTACACCTTC.

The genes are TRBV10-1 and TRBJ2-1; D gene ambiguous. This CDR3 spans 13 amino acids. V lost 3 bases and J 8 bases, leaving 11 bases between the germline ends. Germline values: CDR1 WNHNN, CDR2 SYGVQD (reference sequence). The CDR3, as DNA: TGCGCCAGCAGTGACAGGAGCCCCCATGAGCAGTTCTTC. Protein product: CASSDRSPHEQFF.

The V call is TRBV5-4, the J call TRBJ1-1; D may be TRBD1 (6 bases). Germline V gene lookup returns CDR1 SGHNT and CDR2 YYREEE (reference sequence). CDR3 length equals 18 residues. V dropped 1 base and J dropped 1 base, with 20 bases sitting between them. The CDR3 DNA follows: TGTGCCAGCAGCTTGTATGGGGGGGCAGTGGGGAGGAACACTGAAGCTTTCTTT. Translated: CASSLYGGAVGRNTEAFF.

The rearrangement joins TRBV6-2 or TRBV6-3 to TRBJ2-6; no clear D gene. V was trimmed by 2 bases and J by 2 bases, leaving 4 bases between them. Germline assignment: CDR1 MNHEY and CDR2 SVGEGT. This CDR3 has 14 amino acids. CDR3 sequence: CASSYPAGANVLTF. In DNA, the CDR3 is TGTGCCAGCAGTTACCCTGCTGGGGCCAACGTCCTGACTTTC.

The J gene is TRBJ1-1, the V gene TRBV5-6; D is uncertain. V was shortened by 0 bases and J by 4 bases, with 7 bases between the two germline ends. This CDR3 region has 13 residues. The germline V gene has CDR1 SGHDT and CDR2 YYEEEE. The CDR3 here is CASSLGVITEAFF. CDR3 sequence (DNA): TGTGCCAGCAGCTTGGGGGTTATCACTGAAGCTTTCTTT. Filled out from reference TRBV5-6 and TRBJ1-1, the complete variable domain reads DAGVTQSPTHLIKTRGQQVTLRCSPKSGHDTVSWYQQALGQGPQFIFQYYEEEERQRGNFPDRFSGHQFPNYSSELNVNALLLGDSALYLCASSLGVITEAFFGQGTRLTVV.

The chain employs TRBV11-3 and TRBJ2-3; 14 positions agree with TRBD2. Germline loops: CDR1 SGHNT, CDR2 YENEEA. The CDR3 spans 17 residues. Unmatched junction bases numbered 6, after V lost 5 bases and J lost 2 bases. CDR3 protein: CASSRGTSGGHTDTQYF. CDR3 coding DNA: TGTGCCAGCAGCCGGGGGACTAGCGGGGGCCACACAGATACGCAGTATTTT.